This T cell receptor (beta chain) was documented in a study of shared clonotypes between healthy human individuals. Study as a whole: Ranging from 18 to 49 in age, donors were two women and a few men.

The study ran the assay at deep level. TCRdb's table, derived via immunoSEQ multiplex PCR, lists solely in-frame clones and lacks some. The table has roughly 2.6 million clones, roughly 92% seen once. The V gene's germline CDR1 is SGDLS and CDR2 YYNGEE. The CDR3 runs to 13 residues. V lost 4 bases and J 3 bases, leaving 10 bases between the germline ends. The split of CD4+ cells yielded CD45RA+ naive and CD45RA-negative memory subsets. The chain employs TRBV9 and TRBJ1-1, with unresolved D. Sequenced: naive CD4+ T cells sorted from blood. Subset specified: CD45RA+ positively selected. The TCR sequence derives from a man younger than 35 in good health. CDR3 nucleotides: TGTGCCAGCAGCTCGACGTTGGACACTGAAGCTTTCTTT. Its translation: CASSSTLDTEAFF.